This is a list of T cell receptor beta chains from one sample in a study of blood T cell repertoires in COVID-19. Profiled with immunoSEQ multiplex PCR; TCRdb holds only in-frame clones, not every one. The table lists 300,000 to 400,000 clones, 89% of them singletons. The specimen sequenced was PBMCs or T cells enriched from blood (not recorded which). These TCRs come from a man in his sixties who had recovered from COVID-19. Each CDR3 is given with its conserved first and last residue. The D gene is left open where the match is weak. Clone size is not always given. Where it is, it says once, few, many or a class for expanded clones.

j_call: TRBJ2-1; clone_size: NA; d_call: TRBD2; v_call: TRBV7-3; cdr3_nt: TGTGCCAGCAGCCGAAAAGGGGTGGCGGGAGACCCCTACTACAATGAGCAGTTCTTC; cdr3_aa: CASSRKGVAGDPYYNEQFF
j_call: TRBJ2-7; clone_size: NA; d_call: NA; v_call: TRBV7-9; cdr3_nt: TGTGCCAGCAGCTTAGTGGAGCCCTACGAGCAGTACTTC; cdr3_aa: CASSLVEPYEQYF
j_call: TRBJ2-2; clone_size: NA; d_call: NA; v_call: TRBV19; cdr3_nt: TGTGCCAGTAGTATAGCGGGCGGGTTTGGGGAGCTGTTTTTT; cdr3_aa: CASSIAGGFGELFF
j_call: TRBJ1-5; clone_size: NA; d_call: TRBD1; v_call: TRBV2; cdr3_nt: TGTGCCAGCAGTGGGCCAGGGGGGAATCAGCCCCAGCATTTT; cdr3_aa: CASSGPGGNQPQHF
j_call: TRBJ2-7; clone_size: NA; d_call: TRBD2; v_call: TRBV5-1; cdr3_nt: TGCGCCAGCGGACTAGCGGGAGGGAACGGCGAGCAGTACTTC; cdr3_aa: CASGLAGGNGEQYF
j_call: TRBJ1-5; clone_size: NA; d_call: TRBD1; v_call: TRBV28; cdr3_nt: TGTGCCAGCATTCGGGCAGGGGGCGATCAGCCCCAGCATTTT; cdr3_aa: CASIRAGGDQPQHF
j_call: TRBJ1-5; clone_size: NA; d_call: NA; v_call: TRBV19; cdr3_nt: TGTGCCAGTCGCCAGGGGATTCAGCCCCAGCATTTT; cdr3_aa: CASRQGIQPQHF
j_call: TRBJ2-1; clone_size: NA; d_call: NA; v_call: TRBV7-2; cdr3_nt: TGTGCCAGCAGCTTACCGAGAGGTTCCCTAAACAATGAGCAGTTCTTC; cdr3_aa: CASSLPRGSLNNEQFF
j_call: TRBJ2-3; clone_size: NA; d_call: TRBD1; v_call: TRBV5-1; cdr3_nt: TGCGCCAGCAGCTTGGACGGGACAGGGCGCACAGATACGCAGTATTTT; cdr3_aa: CASSLDGTGRTDTQYF
j_call: TRBJ2-7; clone_size: once; d_call: NA; v_call: TRBV4-2; cdr3_nt: TGTGCCAGCAGCCATAGCGCGATAAACTACGAGCAGTACTTC; cdr3_aa: CASSHSAINYEQYF